Below are 28 T cell receptor beta chains sequenced from a single sample in a study of CD8 T cells in ankylosing spondylitis. Points from the study as a whole: Ankylosing spondylitis blood appeared to carry a characteristic TCR beta motif of seven to nine highly homologous variants.

In TCRdb, the 5' RACE reads were re-called with MiXCR into one record per CDR3 protein. Found here are 470,000 or so distinct CDR3 sequences, around 26% of them singletons; the top ten hold roughly 0.9%. For these receptors, no antigen is known. The sample comprised blood, either unsorted or a sorted T cell fraction (not recorded which). These receptors were collected from a male donor with ankylosing spondylitis.

This clonotype was seen only a few times. The chain combines TRBV20-1 with TRBJ2-3; no firm D call. The CDR3 has 15 amino acids. Germline V gene data show CDR1 as DFQATT and CDR2 as SNEGSKA (reference sequence). The germline V and J ends were trimmed by 3 bases and 1 base, with 14 bases remaining between them. The CDR3, as DNA: TGCAGTGCTAGCAGTCCAGTGAGTGGCACAGATACGCAGTATTTT. As protein: CSASSPVSGTDTQYF.

For the CDR3, the DNA is TGTGCCAGCACCCTGGTGGCCGCCGACGAGCAGTACTTC. Translation: CASTLVAADEQYF. The chain links TRBV7-9 to TRBJ2-7; D not resolved. CDR3 length: 13 amino acids. CDR1 is SEHNR and CDR2 is FQNEAQ in the germline V gene (reference sequence). Trimming shortened V by 7 bases and J by 5 bases, and 15 bases separated the two germline ends.

The chain carries TRBV29-1 and TRBJ2-3; perhaps TRBD2 as D (6 bases). The CDR3 is 12 amino acids. Germline V lookup: CDR1 SQVTM, CDR2 ANQGSEA. V gave up 5 bases and J gave up 4 bases, with 10 bases separating them. CDR3 DNA sequence: TGCAGCGTTCTCGGGAGCGCAGATACGCAGTATTTT. Residues: CSVLGSADTQYF.

CDR3 sequence: CSARDPLSWGNTIYF. CDR3 nucleotides: TGCAGTGCTAGAGATCCGCTCTCGTGGGGAAACACCATATATTTT. The chain carries TRBV20-1 and TRBJ1-3; D is unclear. The V gene lost 0 bases and the J gene lost 4 bases, with 13 bases spanning the gap. This CDR3 region has 15 residues. The germline CDR1 and CDR2 sequences are DFQATT and SNEGSKA (reference sequence).

The chain couples TRBV7-2 to TRBJ1-1, with D hard to call. CDR1 and CDR2 from the germline V gene are SGHTA and FQGNSA. The CDR3 consists of 13 residues. V gave up 2 bases and J gave up 6 bases, with 10 bases separating them. CDR3 region: CASSLLGRAEAFF. DNA for the CDR3: TGTGCCAGCAGCTTACTGGGTAGAGCTGAAGCTTTCTTT.

This chain links TRBV7-2 with TRBJ2-5; a possible D gene is TRBD1 (6 bases). V lost 5 bases and J 4 bases, leaving 14 bases between the germline ends. From germline, CDR1 is SGHTA and CDR2 FQGNSA. The CDR3 has 14 amino acids. The CDR3 DNA follows: TGTGCCAGCAGCCTGGGACATTTTAGAGAGACCCAGTACTTC. This translates into CASSLGHFRETQYF.

This clonotype was detected only a few times. The genes are TRBV18 and TRBJ1-5, with D hard to call. Germline CDR1 reads KGHSH; CDR2 reads LQKENI. With 0 bases removed from V and 3 bases from J, the gap between germline ends came to 9 bases. The CDR3 is 15 amino acids. In DNA, the CDR3 is TGTGCCAGCTCACCACCCGGGAACTTCAATCAGCCCCAGCATTTT. Its translation is CASSPPGNFNQPQHF. The full variable domain, rest sourced from reference TRBV18 and TRBJ1-5, is NAGVMQNPRHLVRRRGQEARLRCSPMKGHSHVYWYRQLPEEGLKFMVYLQKENIIDESGMPKERFSAEFPKEGPSILRIQQVVRGDSAAYFCASSPPGNFNQPQHFGDGTRLSIL.

CDR3 DNA: TGTGCCAGCAGCCTCCCGTCGGATCAGCCCCAGCATTTT. Translation gives CASSLPSDQPQHF. The chain uses TRBV7-2 and TRBJ1-5; D unresolved. The CDR3 has 13 amino acids. The V gene lost 5 bases and the J gene lost 5 bases, with 10 bases spanning the gap. Looked up from germline, CDR1 is SGHTA and CDR2 is FQGNSA.

The chain links TRBV2 to TRBJ1-3; D not certain. CDR3 length equals 13 residues. CDR1 is SNHLY, CDR2 FYNNEI, per germline. V lost 3 bases and J 1 base, leaving 4 bases between the germline ends. The CDR3 reads CASSDRSGNTIYF. CDR3 nucleotides: TGTGCCAGCAGTGACAGGTCTGGAAACACCATATATTTT.

The V gene is TRBV12-3 or TRBV12-4, the J gene TRBJ1-2, with D tentatively TRBD1 (5 bases). CDR3 length: 13 amino acids. V lost 6 bases, J lost 8 bases, and 16 bases lay in between. The CDR3 loop reads CASREEAGRGYTF. CDR3 bases: TGTGCCAGCAGAGAAGAGGCAGGGCGAGGCTACACCTTC.

This clonotype has only a few counts. The V and J genes are TRBV12-3 or TRBV12-4 and TRBJ1-1; D is undetermined. The CDR3 spans 13 residues. Trimming took off 6 bases at V and 4 bases at J, with 12 bases between the two ends. The CDR3 DNA reads as TGTGCCAGCAGGGCTTTCGATGTCACTGAAGCTTTCTTT. Translated: CASRAFDVTEAFF.

This clonotype was seen only a few times. V gene TRBV7-2 combines with J gene TRBJ2-1; D ambiguous. V was cut by 3 bases and J by 8 bases, with 5 bases left in between. In germline, CDR1 is SGHTA, CDR2 FQGNSA. The CDR3 runs 11 residues. The CDR3: CASSFSYEQFF. In DNA form, the CDR3 reads TGTGCCAGCAGCTTTAGCTATGAGCAGTTCTTC.

There are a few counts of this clonotype. This chain connects TRBV5-1 to TRBJ1-1; 7 bases are a match to TRBD1. V trimming: 1 base; J trimming: 5 bases; junction bases outside the gene matches: 5. The CDR3 sequence is 14 residues long. Germline CDR1 and CDR2: SGHRS and YFSETQ. CDR3 DNA sequence: TGCGCCAGCAGCTTGACAGGGGTAGGGACTGAAGCTTTCTTT. Translated: CASSLTGVGTEAFF.

In its sample, this clonotype was seen many times. The CDR3 here is CASRPLKGYGYTF. CDR3 DNA: TGTGCCAGCAGACCCTTGAAAGGCTATGGCTACACCTTC. This chain joins TRBV12-3 or TRBV12-4 and TRBJ1-2; D gene unclear. There are 13 residues in the CDR3. V was cut by 6 bases and J by 4 bases, with 12 bases left in between.

The sample holds a few counts of this clonotype. The J gene is TRBJ1-2, the V gene TRBV12-3 or TRBV12-4, with unresolved D. The CDR3 length is 12 residues. The V and J ends lost 0 bases and 8 bases respectively, with 7 bases between them. The CDR3 loop is CASSLALGGYTF. The CDR3 DNA reads TGTGCCAGCAGTTTAGCGCTTGGAGGCTACACCTTC.

J is TRBJ2-5 and V is TRBV5-1; possibly TRBD1 for D (6 bases). Trimming took 1 base from V and 3 from J, leaving 13 bases between them. This CDR3 region has 15 residues. From germline, CDR1 is SGHRS and CDR2 YFSETQ. CDR3 region: CASSLFMAGEETQYF. The CDR3 DNA follows: TGCGCCAGCAGCTTGTTCATGGCAGGGGAAGAGACCCAGTACTTC. Variable domain in full (rest from reference TRBV5-1 and TRBJ2-5): KAGVTQTPRYLIKTRGQQVTLSCSPISGHRSVSWYQQTPGQGLQFLFEYFSETQRNKGNFPGRFSGRQFSNSRSEMNVSTLELGDSALYLCASSLFMAGEETQYFGPGTRLLVL.

This clonotype has just a few counts. The chain employs TRBV11-2 and TRBJ2-1; D is unclear. The CDR3 sequence is 12 residues long. Germline-derived CDR1 and CDR2 are SGHAT and FQNNGV. V was clipped by 4 bases and J by 7 bases, with 8 bases between them. The CDR3 is CASSSMINEQFF. CDR3 nucleotides: TGTGCCAGCAGCTCCATGATTAATGAGCAGTTCTTC.

This rearrangement joins TRBV5-6 to TRBJ2-7; 11 bases are shared with TRBD2. V lost 3 bases and J lost 11; bases outside the gene matches: 4. Looked up from germline, CDR1 is SGHDT and CDR2 is YYEEEE. The CDR3 is made up of 12 amino acids. For the CDR3, the DNA is TGTGCCAGCAGCTCACCGGGACTAGCGGAGTACTTC. It encodes CASSSPGLAEYF.

This clonotype was recorded a few times. J is TRBJ1-3 and V is TRBV20-1; D is undetermined. CDR3 length: 14 amino acids. Trimming cost V 4 bases and J 0 bases, with 10 bases left between them. Germline V lookup: CDR1 DFQATT, CDR2 SNEGSKA (reference sequence). The DNA of the CDR3 is TGCAGTGCTACACGACCGTTCTCTGGAAACACCATATATTTT. Its translation: CSATRPFSGNTIYF.

This clonotype was counted at least ten times. V gene TRBV30 combines with J gene TRBJ2-1; 9 nucleotides agree with TRBD2. From germline, CDR1 is GTSNPN and CDR2 SVGIG (reference sequence). The CDR3 covers 11 residues. The V and J ends lost 5 bases and 13 bases, in that order; junction bases with no gene match: 6. The DNA for the CDR3 is TGTGCCTGGGAACTAGCGGGCCATCAGTTCTTC. Translating it yields CAWELAGHQFF.

The rearrangement uses TRBV5-1 and TRBJ1-5; no reliable D call. Looked up from germline, CDR1 is SGHRS and CDR2 is YFSETQ. Trimming took 4 bases from V and 7 from J, leaving 12 bases between them. There are 13 residues in the CDR3. Here the CDR3 DNA reads TGCGCCAGCAGCGTATACGGGATGCAGCCCCAGCATTTT. The encoded protein is CASSVYGMQPQHF.

This clonotype has a handful of counts. J is TRBJ2-6 and V is TRBV12-3 or TRBV12-4; D remains unclear. The CDR3 is made up of 17 amino acids. V was trimmed by 4 bases and J by 3 bases, leaving 16 bases between them. The CDR3 coding sequence is TGTGCCAGCAGTTCCCGGACGGGTTACCTTGGGGCCAACGTCCTGACTTTC. Encoded protein: CASSSRTGYLGANVLTF.

The V and J genes are TRBV5-1 and TRBJ1-2, with D perhaps matching TRBD1 (5 bases). This CDR3 contains 13 residues. Germline V gene data show CDR1 as SGHRS and CDR2 as YFSETQ. V lost 3 bases to trimming and J lost 8 bases, with 14 bases between them. CDR3 nucleotide sequence: TGCGCCAGCAGCTCCAGGGAAGGAGGGGGCTACACCTTC. This encodes CASSSREGGGYTF. The whole variable domain, remainder taken from reference TRBV5-1 and TRBJ1-2, is KAGVTQTPRYLIKTRGQQVTLSCSPISGHRSVSWYQQTPGQGLQFLFEYFSETQRNKGNFPGRFSGRQFSNSRSEMNVSTLELGDSALYLCASSSREGGGYTFGSGTRLTVV.

The chain joins TRBV14 to TRBJ2-3; possibly TRBD2 for D (5 bases). Germline V gene sequence: CDR1 SGHDN, CDR2 FVKESK. The V and J ends lost 1 base and 8 bases respectively, with 10 bases between them. CDR3 length equals 13 residues. CDR3 nucleotide sequence: TGTGCCAGCAGCCAAGCGAGGGTAGCTACGCAGTATTTT. Protein: CASSQARVATQYF.

This clonotype was seen repeatedly, ten times or more. The gene calls are TRBV18 and TRBJ1-1; D unclear. Looked up from germline, CDR1 is KGHSH and CDR2 is LQKENI. Trimming removed 2 bases from V and 1 base from J, with 2 bases in between. This CDR3 has 12 residues. The CDR3 sequence: CASSPGNTEAFF. CDR3 nucleotide sequence: TGTGCCAGCTCACCAGGGAACACTGAAGCTTTCTTT.

The genes are TRBV7-8 and TRBJ2-1; 11 bases agree with TRBD2. The trim removed 5 bases at V and 4 bases at J, leaving 7 bases unmatched. CDR1 is SGHVS, CDR2 FQNEAQ, per germline. The CDR3 length is 16 residues. The DNA of the CDR3 is TGTGCCAGCAGCAAAAGGCTAGCGGGAGGTTACAATGAGCAGTTCTTC. Its protein is CASSKRLAGGYNEQFF.

The gene calls are TRBV4-1 and TRBJ1-2; 10 bases align to TRBD1. Germline CDR1 is MGHRA and CDR2 is YSYEKL. The CDR3 length is 16 residues. V lost 3 bases to trimming and J lost 4 bases; unmatched junction nucleotides: 8. The CDR3 reads CASSHLGTGVTYGYTF. Here the CDR3 DNA reads TGCGCCAGCAGCCATCTCGGGACAGGGGTTACCTATGGCTACACCTTC.

The V gene is TRBV4-1, the J gene TRBJ1-1, with a possible D match to TRBD1 (5 bases). Germline-derived CDR1 and CDR2 are MGHRA and YSYEKL. Trimming stripped 4 bases from V and 12 bases from J, with 21 bases between. This CDR3 has 14 amino acids. CDR3 protein: CASSPRDPRPPSFF. The CDR3 DNA reads as TGCGCCAGCAGCCCCAGGGACCCAAGGCCCCCCTCTTTCTTT.